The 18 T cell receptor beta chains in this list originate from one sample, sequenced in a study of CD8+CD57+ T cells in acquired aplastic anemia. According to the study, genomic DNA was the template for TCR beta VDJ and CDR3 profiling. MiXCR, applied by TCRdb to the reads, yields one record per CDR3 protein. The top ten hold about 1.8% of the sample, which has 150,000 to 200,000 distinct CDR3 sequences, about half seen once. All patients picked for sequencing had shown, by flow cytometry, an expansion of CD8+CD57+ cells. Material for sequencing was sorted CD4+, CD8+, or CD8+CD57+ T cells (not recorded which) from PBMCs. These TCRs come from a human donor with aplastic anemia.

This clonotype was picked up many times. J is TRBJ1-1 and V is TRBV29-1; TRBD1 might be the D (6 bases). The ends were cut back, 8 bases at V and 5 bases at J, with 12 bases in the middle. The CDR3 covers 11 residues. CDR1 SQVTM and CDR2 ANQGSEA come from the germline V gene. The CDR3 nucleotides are TGCAGCACGACAGGCAGGACTGAAGCTTTCTTT. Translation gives CSTTGRTEAFF.

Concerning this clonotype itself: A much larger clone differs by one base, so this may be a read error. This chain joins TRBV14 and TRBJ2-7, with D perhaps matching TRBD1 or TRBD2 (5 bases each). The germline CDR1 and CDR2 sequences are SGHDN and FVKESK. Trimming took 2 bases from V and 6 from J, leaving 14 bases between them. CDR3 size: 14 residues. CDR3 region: CASSQQTAVTEQYF. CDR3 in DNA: TGTGCCAGCAGCCAACAGACAGCGGTAACCGAGCAGTACTTC.

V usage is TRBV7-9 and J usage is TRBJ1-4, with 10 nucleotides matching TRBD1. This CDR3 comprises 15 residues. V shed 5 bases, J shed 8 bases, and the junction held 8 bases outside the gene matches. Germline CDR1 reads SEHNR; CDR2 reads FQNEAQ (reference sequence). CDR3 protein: CASSQRGTGDEKLFF. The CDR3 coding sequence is TGTGCCAGCAGCCAGCGAGGGACAGGGGACGAAAAACTGTTTTTT.

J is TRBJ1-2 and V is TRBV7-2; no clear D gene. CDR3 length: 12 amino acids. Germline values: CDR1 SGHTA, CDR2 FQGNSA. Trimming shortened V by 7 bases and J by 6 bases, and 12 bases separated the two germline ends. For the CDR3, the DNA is TGTGCCAGCACAAGGGATCCCAATGGCTACACCTTC. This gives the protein CASTRDPNGYTF. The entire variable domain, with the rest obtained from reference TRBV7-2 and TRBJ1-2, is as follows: GAGVSQSPSNKVTEKGKDVELRCDPISGHTALYWYRQSLGQGLEFLIYFQGNSAPDKSGLPSDRFSAERTGGSVSTLTIQRTQQEDSAVYLCASTRDPNGYTFGSGTRLTVV.

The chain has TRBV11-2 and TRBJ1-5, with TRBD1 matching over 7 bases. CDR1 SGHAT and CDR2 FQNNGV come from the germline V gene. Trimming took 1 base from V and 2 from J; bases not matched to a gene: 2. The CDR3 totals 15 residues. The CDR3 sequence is CASSLGDRGNQPQHF. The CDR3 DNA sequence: TGTGCCAGCAGCTTAGGGGACAGAGGCAATCAGCCCCAGCATTTT. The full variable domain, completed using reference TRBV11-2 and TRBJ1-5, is EAGVAQSPRYKIIEKRQSVAFWCNPISGHATLYWYQQILGQGPKLLIQFQNNGVVDDSQLPKDRFSAERLKGVDSTLKIQPAKLEDSAVYLCASSLGDRGNQPQHFGDGTRLSIL.

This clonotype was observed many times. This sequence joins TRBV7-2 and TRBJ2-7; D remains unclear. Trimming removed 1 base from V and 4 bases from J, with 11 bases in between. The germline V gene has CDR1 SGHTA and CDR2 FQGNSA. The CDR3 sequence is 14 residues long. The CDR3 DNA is TGTGCCAGCAGCTTAGAACGGGCTTCGTACGAGCAGTACTTC. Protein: CASSLERASYEQYF.

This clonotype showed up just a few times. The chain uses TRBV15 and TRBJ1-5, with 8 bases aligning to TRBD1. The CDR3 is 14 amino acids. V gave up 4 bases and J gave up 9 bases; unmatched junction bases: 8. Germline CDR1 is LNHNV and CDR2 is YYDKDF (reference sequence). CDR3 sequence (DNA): TGTGCCACCAGCATCGGACAGGGACTACGGCCCCAGCATTTT. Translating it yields CATSIGQGLRPQHF.

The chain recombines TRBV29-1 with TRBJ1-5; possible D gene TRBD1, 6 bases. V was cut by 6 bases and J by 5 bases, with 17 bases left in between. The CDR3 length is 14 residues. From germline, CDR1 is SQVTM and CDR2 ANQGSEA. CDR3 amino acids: CSVQDKGGDQPQHF. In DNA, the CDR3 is TGCAGCGTCCAGGACAAAGGGGGGGATCAGCCCCAGCATTTT.

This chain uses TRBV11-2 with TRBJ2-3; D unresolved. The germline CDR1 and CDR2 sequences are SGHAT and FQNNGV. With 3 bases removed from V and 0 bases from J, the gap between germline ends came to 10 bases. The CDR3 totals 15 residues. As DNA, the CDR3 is TGTGCCAGCAGCTTCGGGCCCAGAAGCACAGATACGCAGTATTTT. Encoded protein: CASSFGPRSTDTQYF.

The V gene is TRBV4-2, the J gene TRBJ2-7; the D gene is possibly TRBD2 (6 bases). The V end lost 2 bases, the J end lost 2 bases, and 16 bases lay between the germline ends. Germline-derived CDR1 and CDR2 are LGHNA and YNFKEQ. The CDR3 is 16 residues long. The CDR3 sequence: CASSQRFGGATYEQYF. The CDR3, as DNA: TGTGCCAGCAGCCAAAGATTTGGCGGGGCCACCTACGAGCAGTACTTC.

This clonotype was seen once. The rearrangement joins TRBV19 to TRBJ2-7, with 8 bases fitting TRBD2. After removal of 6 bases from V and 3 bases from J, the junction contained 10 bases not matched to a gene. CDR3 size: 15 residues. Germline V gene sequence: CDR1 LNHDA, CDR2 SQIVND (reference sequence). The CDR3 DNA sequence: TGTGCCAGTAGCCCTGGGCGGGGGGCCTACTACGAGCAGTACTTC. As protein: CASSPGRGAYYEQYF. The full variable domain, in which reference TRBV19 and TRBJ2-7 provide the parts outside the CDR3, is DGGITQSPKYLFRKEGQNVTLSCEQNLNHDAMYWYRQDPGQGLRLIYYSQIVNDFQKGDIAEGYSVSREKKESFPLTVTSAQKNPTAFYLCASSPGRGAYYEQYFGPGTRLTVT.

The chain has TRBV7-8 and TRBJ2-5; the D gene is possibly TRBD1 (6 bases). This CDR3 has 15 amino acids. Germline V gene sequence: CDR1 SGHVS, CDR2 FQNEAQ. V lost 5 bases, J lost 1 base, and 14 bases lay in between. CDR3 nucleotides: TGTGCCAGCAGCCCATTGACAGGTGGCCAAGAGACCCAGTACTTC. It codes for CASSPLTGGQETQYF.

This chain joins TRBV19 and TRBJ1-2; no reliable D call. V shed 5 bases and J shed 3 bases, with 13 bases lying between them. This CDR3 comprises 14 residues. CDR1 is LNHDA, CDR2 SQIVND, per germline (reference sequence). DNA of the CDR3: TGTGCCAGTAGTGGGCGGCCCGCCGACTATGGCTACACCTTC. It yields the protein CASSGRPADYGYTF.

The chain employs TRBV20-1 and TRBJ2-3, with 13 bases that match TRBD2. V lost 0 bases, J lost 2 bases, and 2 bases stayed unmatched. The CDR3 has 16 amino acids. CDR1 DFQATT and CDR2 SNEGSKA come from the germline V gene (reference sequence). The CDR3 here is CSARDGTSGDTDTQYF. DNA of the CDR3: TGCAGTGCTAGAGATGGGACTAGCGGGGACACAGATACGCAGTATTTT.

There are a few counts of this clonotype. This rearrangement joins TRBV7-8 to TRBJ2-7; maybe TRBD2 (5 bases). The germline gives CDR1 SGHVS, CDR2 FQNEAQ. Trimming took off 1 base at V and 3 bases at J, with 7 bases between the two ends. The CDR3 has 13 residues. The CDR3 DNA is TGTGCCAGCAGCTTAGACGGGATCTACGAGCAGTACTTC. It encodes CASSLDGIYEQYF.

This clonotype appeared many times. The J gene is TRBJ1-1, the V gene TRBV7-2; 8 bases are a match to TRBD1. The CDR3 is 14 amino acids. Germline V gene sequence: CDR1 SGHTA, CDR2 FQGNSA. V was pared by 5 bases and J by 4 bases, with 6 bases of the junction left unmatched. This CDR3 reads CASSSRGLGTEAFF. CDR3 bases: TGTGCCAGCAGCAGCAGGGGGCTTGGCACTGAAGCTTTCTTT.

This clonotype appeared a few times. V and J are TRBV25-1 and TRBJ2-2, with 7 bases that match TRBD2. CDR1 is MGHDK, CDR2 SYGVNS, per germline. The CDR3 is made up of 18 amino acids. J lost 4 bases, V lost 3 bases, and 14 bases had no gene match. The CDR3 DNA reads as TGTGCCAGCAGTGAGGCCTTAGTAGCGGGCCATTCCACCGGGGAGCTGTTTTTT. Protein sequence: CASSEALVAGHSTGELFF.

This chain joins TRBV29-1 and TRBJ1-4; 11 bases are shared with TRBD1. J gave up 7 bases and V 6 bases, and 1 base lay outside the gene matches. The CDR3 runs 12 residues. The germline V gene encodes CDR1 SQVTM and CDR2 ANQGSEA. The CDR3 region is CSVGQGGEKLFF. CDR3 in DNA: TGCAGCGTGGGACAGGGGGGTGAAAAACTGTTTTTT.